Included here is one T cell receptor beta chain sequence, with context. Its antigen remains unidentified. Base qualities are missing; no much larger clone stands one base away. Peripheral blood CD8+ and CD4+ T cells from healthy donors, Susac syndrome patients and multiple sclerosis patients were profiled using high-throughput TCR beta sequencing. The Susac syndrome patients fulfilled recently defined diagnostic criteria for definite or probable disease. CD8+ TEMRA cells were enriched by FACS, while bulk CD8+ and CD4+ T cells were purified by magnetic negative isolation. Blood was collected in EDTA tubes and processed within 24 hours, with PBMCs isolated through density gradient centrifugation. PBMCs destined for TCR sequencing were cryopreserved in liquid nitrogen and later thawed in a 37 °C water bath. A purity of at least 90% was achieved for sorted or isolated CD4+, CD8+ and CD8+ TEMRA cells.

As encoded in the germline V gene, CDR1 is SGHAT while CDR2 is FQNNGV. There are 15 amino acids in the CDR3, from cysteine to phenylalanine inclusive. Here the CDR3 DNA is all that survives: 45 bases in frame from base 1. Unmatched junction bases come to 8, with V trimmed by 5 bases and J by 2 bases. These data originate in a study of CD8 T cells in Susac syndrome (dated 2019 in TCRdb). About the full investigation: Among the sequenced Susac syndrome patients, six had clinically active disease and roughly 8 were in clinical remission. Susac syndrome patients were therapy-naive, on corticosteroids (some also receiving IVIg), or on IVIg alone at blood withdrawal. Repertoire sequencing was used to test whether CD8+ T cell activation and differentiation in Susac syndrome was antigen driven.

Results the study describes overall, beyond this receptor: The number of individuals in the TCR sequencing and HLA analysis was acknowledged as relatively small. The CD4+ T cell repertoire of patients with Susac syndrome showed no detectable clonal expansion.

RNA was extracted using the RNeasy kit, and about 0.45 to 1 microgram was reverse transcribed with random hexamers. TCR beta CDR3 regions were amplified with the immunoSEQ multiplex PCR assay covering 54 Vbeta and 13 Jbeta segments. PCR amplification bias was corrected by using a synthetic template baseline for primer optimization and computational correction. The study's processing was this. Reads were assigned to V, D and J genes according to IMGT and analyzed in immunoSEQ Analyzer, with only productive sequences retained. Clonality was calculated as one minus the Shannon entropy normalized by log2 of the number of productive unique sequences. For each patient and control, public and private clones were evaluated within the 100 most prevalent clones. A clone was defined as Susac-specific if it was absent from the healthy and MS cohorts, from about a thousand published viral clones and from other ImmuneACCESS disease sequences. TCRdb redid the processing of the public reads, applying fastp at Q25 and MiXCR, and retained in-frame beta chains. Each record represents a unique CDR3 protein, reported with the most common genes and DNA among its rows. TCRdb, not the original authors, processed these V and J calls. Across this sample there are 130,000 to 150,000 distinct CDR3 sequences, with about 94% seen only once. In total, the top ten clones hold about 0.08% of the sample.

The sequence was obtained from a human donor with Susac syndrome. The chain links TRBV11-2 with TRBJ2-7, and 8 junctional nucleotides match TRBD2. The sample comprised CD4+ T cells from PBMCs. The DNA sequence reads TGTGCCAGCAGCCTCGGGGCTAGCGGGCCCTACGAGCAGTACTTC. The translation is CASSLGASGPYEQYF. With the portions outside the CDR3 filled from the reference TRBV11-2 and TRBJ2-7 genes, the complete variable region becomes EAGVAQSPRYKIIEKRQSVAFWCNPISGHATLYWYQQILGQGPKLLIQFQNNGVVDDSQLPKDRFSAERLKGVDSTLKIQPAKLEDSAVYLCASSLGASGPYEQYFGPGTRLTVT.